These T cell receptor beta chains were read from a single sample in a study of tumor-infiltrating lymphocytes in oesophageal squamous cell carcinoma. TCRdb recomputed calls from the PCR reads with MiXCR, one row per CDR3 protein. The profile covers roughly 21,000 distinct CDR3 sequences, with approximately 38% appearing a single time and approximately 38% taken by the ten largest. The sample taken for sequencing was esophageal tumor tissue. Receptors were obtained from a male donor with esophageal squamous cell carcinoma. CDR3s include the opening cysteine and the closing phenylalanine or tryptophan. The order of the fields is J gene, V gene, D gene, clone size, CDR3 DNA, CDR3 protein. D genes are given only for firm matches. Clone size is given for some rows only: seen once, a few or many times, or a class if the clone is expanded.

TRBJ2-1 | TRBV24-1 | - | many | TGTGCCACCAGTGATTTGCGACCTTCTACCCCAGGTGAGCAGTTCTTC | CATSDLRPSTPGEQFF
TRBJ2-1 | TRBV7-2 | TRBD1 | many | TGTGCCAGCAGCTTAGGGGGACAGACCTACAATGAGCAGTTCTTC | CASSLGGQTYNEQFF
TRBJ1-2 | TRBV10-3 | - | many | TGTGCCATCAGTGAGGAGGGTGACTATGGCTACACCTTC | CAISEEGDYGYTF
TRBJ2-3 | TRBV7-4 | TRBD1 | - | TGTGCCAGCAGCTTGGAAAGGACAGGGAGGGATACGCAGTATTTT | CASSLERTGRDTQYF
TRBJ2-5 | TRBV28 | TRBD2 | few | TGTGCCAGCAGTTTCCCCGGGACTAGCGGATACTCCTACAATGAGCAGTACTTC | CASSFPGTSGYSYNEQYF
TRBJ2-7 | TRBV6-1 | - | many | TGTGCCAGCAGTGAAGAGGGTTGGACAGCACCCTACGAGCAGTACTTC | CASSEEGWTAPYEQYF
TRBJ2-4 | TRBV7-4 | TRBD1 | - | TGTGCCAGCAGCTCCAGGGGGCCACAAGAGACTCAGTACTTC | CASSSRGPQETQYF
TRBJ1-2 | TRBV12-3/TRBV12-4 | - | - | TGTGCCAGCAGTTTAAGGTTTGGTGGCTACACCTTC | CASSLRFGGYTF
TRBJ2-1 | TRBV28 | - | - | TGTGCCGGATCGTCGGACACCGGGGAGCTGTACTTC | CAGSSDTGELYF
TRBJ2-1 | TRBV6-6 | - | - | - | CASSTSVGYGYTF
TRBJ2-5 | TRBV6-1 | - | - | TGTGCCAGCCATACCTCGGGGTCAGGGGAGACCCAGTACTTC | CASHTSGSGETQYF
TRBJ2-2 | TRBV28 | - | - | TGTGCCAGCAACTCCGCAGAGGCCTACGGAGAGCTGTTTTTT | CASNSAEAYGELFF
TRBJ2-1 | TRBV14 | - | many | TGTGCCAGCAGCCCCTTCTCAGCCGGGAGTGGGCAGTTCTTC | CASSPFSAGSGQFF
TRBJ2-1 | TRBV7-2 | - | - | TGTGCCAGCAGCCCAATATGGGAGAATGAGCAGTTCTTC | CASSPIWENEQFF
TRBJ2-7 | TRBV7-2 | - | - | TGTGCCAGCAGCTTAGATGGCGGCACCTACGAGCAGTACTTC | CASSLDGGTYEQYF
TRBJ2-5 | TRBV12-3/TRBV12-4 | - | many | TGTGCCAGCAGACCCAACAGGGCTGGTGAGACCCAGTACTTC | CASRPNRAGETQYF
TRBJ2-5 | TRBV2 | - | many | TGTGCCAGCAGTGAAAACCGCGAAGAGACCCAGTACTTC | CASSENREETQYF
TRBJ1-2 | TRBV11-2 | - | - | TGTGCCAGCAGCTTAGTCCTGGAACTCATCTCCACCTTC | CASSLVLELISTF
TRBJ2-5 | TRBV6-2/TRBV6-3 | - | - | TGTGCCAGCAGTTACTCAGCTGGGGATCTAGAGACCCAGTACTTC | CASSYSAGDLETQYF
TRBJ1-1 | TRBV27 | - | many | TGTGCCAGCAGAAAGACAGGGAACACTGAAGCTTTCTTT | CASRKTGNTEAFF
TRBJ1-2 | TRBV6-1 | - | - | TGTGCCAGCAGTGAACTGAGGGGTGGCTACACCTTC | CASSELRGGYTF
TRBJ2-1 | TRBV7-2 | TRBD2 | few | TGTGCCAGCAGCTTAAGGGGAGGGCATGAGCAGTTCTTC | CASSLRGGHEQFF
TRBJ2-3 | TRBV12-3/TRBV12-4 | - | - | TGTGCCAGCAGTGGGACACCCGGGGGATCCGTTCCCATCCCCACCAAGGATACGCAGTATTTT | CASSGTPGGSVPIPTKDTQYF
TRBJ1-5 | TRBV2 | - | - | TGTGCCAGCAGTGTTCAGAATCAGCCCCAGCATTTT | CASSVQNQPQHF
TRBJ2-7 | TRBV6-1 | - | many | TGTGCCATCTCGCGGACCAGAGAGACCTACGAGCAGTACTTC | CAISRTRETYEQYF
TRBJ2-2 | TRBV5-4 | - | many | TGTGCCAGCGGCTACAACGGGGAGCTGTTTTTT | CASGYNGELFF
TRBJ2-1 | TRBV30 | - | - | TGTGCCTGGAGATGGATCTATAATTCACCCCTCCACTTC | CAWRWIYNSPLHF
TRBJ2-7 | TRBV11-2 | - | - | TGTGCCAGCAGCAACGCCTTCAGGGTCCTAGTCACCTACGAGCAGTACTTC | CASSNAFRVLVTYEQYF
TRBJ2-3 | TRBV7-2 | - | - | TGTGCCAGCAGCTTAGAGAACACAGATACGCAGTATTTT | CASSLENTDTQYF
TRBJ2-7 | TRBV7-2 | - | - | TGTGCCAGCAGCTCCCCGATTCGGGGTATGGTCTCCTACGAGCAGTACTTC | CASSSPIRGMVSYEQYF
TRBJ1-2 | TRBV10-1 | TRBD1 | many | TGCGCCAGCACGGGACAGGGGGAGTATGGCTACACCTTC | CASTGQGEYGYTF
TRBJ2-7 | TRBV27 | - | - | TGTGCCACCTACGGACAGGGAGGGGCCCGAGAGCAGTACTTC | CATYGQGGAREQYF
TRBJ2-3 | TRBV7-9 | - | many | TGTGCCAGCAGCTTAACCAGCCTCAGGAGCACAGATACGCAGTATTTT | CASSLTSLRSTDTQYF
TRBJ2-7 | TRBV12-3/TRBV12-4 | - | few | TGTGCCAGCAGGTTACACGAAAACTCCTACGAGCAGTACTTC | CASRLHENSYEQYF
TRBJ2-1 | TRBV24-1 | - | - | TGTGCCACCAGTGACCCTAATCCGGGGGCAAAGATCCACAATGAGCAGTTCTTC | CATSDPNPGAKIHNEQFF
TRBJ2-6 | TRBV7-6 | - | - | TGTGCCAGCAGCTTCTCGTCTGGGGCCAACGTCCTGACTTTC | CASSFSSGANVLTF
TRBJ2-7 | TRBV6-2/TRBV6-3 | TRBD1 | - | TGTGCCAGCAGTGTAAACCTAGGACAGGTGTACGAGCAGTACTTC | CASSVNLGQVYEQYF
TRBJ1-5 | TRBV7-9 | - | - | TGTGCCAGCAGCTTAGAAGGCCAGCCCCAGCATTTT | CASSLEGQPQHF
TRBJ1-1 | TRBV7-8 | TRBD1 | medium-sized | TGTGCCAGCAGCTTCCGGGACAGGGGCTCCCCTGAAGCTTTCTTT | CASSFRDRGSPEAFF
TRBJ2-1 | TRBV11-1 | TRBD1 | - | TGTGCCAGCAGCAGAACCGGGACAGGGACTCGCAATGAGCAGTTCTTC | CASSRTGTGTRNEQFF
TRBJ2-1 | TRBV28 | - | - | TGTGCCAGCAGGGGCTGGGGGAGCTCCTACAATGAGCAGTTCTTC | CASRGWGSSYNEQFF
TRBJ2-7 | TRBV7-8 | - | medium-sized | TGTGCCAGCAGCTCAGGCGCCTACGAGCAGTACTTC | CASSSGAYEQYF
TRBJ2-7 | TRBV7-2 | - | medium-sized | TGTGCCAGCAGCTCGGACAGCGACACCTACGAGCAGTACTTC | CASSSDSDTYEQYF
TRBJ2-7 | TRBV6-1 | TRBD1 | - | TGTGCCAGCGCAAACACAGGGGGCTTCTACGAGCAGTACTTC | CASANTGGFYEQYF
TRBJ2-7 | TRBV28 | - | - | TGTGCCAGCAGTTTACCCTCGACAACCTACGAGCAGTACTTC | CASSLPSTTYEQYF
TRBJ2-1 | TRBV20-1 | - | - | TGCAGTGCTAGACACTATGAGCAGTTCTTC | CSARHYEQFF
TRBJ2-1 | TRBV10-2 | - | - | TGCGCCAGCAGTATCGACAATGAGCAGTTCTTC | CASSIDNEQFF
TRBJ1-4 | TRBV10-3 | - | - | TGTGCCATCAGTGATCCAGGGTCTAATGAAAAACTGTTTTTT | CAISDPGSNEKLFF
TRBJ2-7 | TRBV6-5 | TRBD1 | - | TGCGCCAGCAGGTTAGACAGGGAGACCTACGAGCAGTACTTC | CASRLDRETYEQYF
TRBJ2-7 | TRBV5-1 | TRBD2 | few | TGCGCCAGCAGCTCGGAGAGCGGGGGGGCCTACGAGCAGTACTTC | CASSSESGGAYEQYF
TRBJ2-3 | TRBV11-2 | - | - | TGTGCCAGCAGCCAAGCGTCAGATACGCAGTATTTT | CASSQASDTQYF